These T cell receptor beta chains were read from a single sample in a study of T cell responses to AZD1222 COVID-19 vaccine. The repertoire was sequenced with immunoSEQ multiplex PCR; TCRdb's copy has only in-frame clones and lacks some. The sample gives approximately 100,000 clones, about nine tenths of which show up once; approximately 5% is in the top ten. Sample: peripheral blood, taken 28 days after the second AZD1222 dose. Source of these receptors: an adult who received the AZD1222 COVID-19 vaccine. The CDR3 runs from the conserved cysteine through the conserved F or W. The D gene is left open where the match is weak. Some rows have no size entry. The others give once, few or many, or a class for an expanded clone.

j_call clone_size d_call v_call cdr3_length cdr3_aa cdr3_nt
TRBJ2-1 NA NA TRBV6-5 13 CASSYREYNEQFF TGTGCCAGCAGTTACAGAGAGTACAATGAGCAGTTCTTC
TRBJ1-1 NA NA TRBV7-3 13 CASSLWGSTEAFF TGTGCCAGCAGCTTGTGGGGGAGCACTGAAGCTTTCTTT
TRBJ2-7 NA NA TRBV30 14 CAWSVKGKAYEQYF TGTGCCTGGAGTGTAAAGGGAAAGGCCTACGAGCAGTACTTC
TRBJ1-1 NA NA TRBV5-5 16 CASTPQGPYMNTEAFF TGTGCCAGCACCCCTCAAGGACCTTACATGAACACTGAAGCTTTCTTT
TRBJ1-1 NA NA TRBV13 15 CASSLARILNTEAFF TGTGCCAGCAGCTTAGCGAGGATTTTGAACACTGAAGCTTTCTTT
TRBJ1-1 NA NA TRBV18 15 CASSPPSSMNTEAFF TGTGCCAGCTCACCACCGAGTTCCATGAACACTGAAGCTTTCTTT
TRBJ1-6 NA NA TRBV5-1 16 CASSLASGPSNSPLHF TGCGCCAGCAGCTTGGCCTCGGGACCGAGCAATTCACCCCTCCACTTT
TRBJ2-1 NA NA TRBV7-3 16 CASSLFGGDPYNEQFF TGTGCCAGCAGCTTATTCGGGGGTGACCCCTACAATGAGCAGTTCTTC
TRBJ1-5 NA NA TRBV21-1 15 CASSPPGLQVRPQHF TGTGCCAGCAGCCCCCCGGGGCTCCAGGTACGGCCCCAGCATTTT
TRBJ2-7 NA TRBD1 TRBV28 15 CASRRTGSPSYEQYF TGTGCCAGCAGGCGGACAGGGTCCCCATCCTACGAGCAGTACTTC
TRBJ1-1 once NA TRBV10-3 15 CAISVVPGQNTEAFF TGTGCCATCAGCGTAGTACCCGGACAGAACACTGAAGCTTTCTTT
TRBJ1-2 NA NA TRBV28 12 CASSPINYGYTF TGTGCCAGCAGTCCTATAAACTATGGCTACACCTTC
TRBJ2-3 NA NA TRBV6-6 13 CASNRPGEATQYF TGTGCCAGCAATAGACCGGGGGAGGCTACGCAGTATTTT
TRBJ2-5 NA TRBD1 TRBV11-2 14 CASSFTGGKETQYF TGTGCCAGCAGCTTTACAGGGGGCAAAGAGACCCAGTACTTC